In this sample, the clone carrying this T cell receptor (beta chain) turned up a few times. TCRdb ran MiXCR on the 5' RACE reads and lists one entry per CDR3 protein. This sample has tens of thousands of distinct CDR3 sequences, with around 5.8% found just once. V shed 7 bases and J shed 1 base, with 21 bases lying between them. Germline V gene lookup returns CDR1 MDHEN and CDR2 SYDVKM. The CDR3 loop spans 17 amino acids. These data originate in a study of neurological immune-mediated disorders. The sequenced material came from CD4+ T cells from blood. The V gene is TRBV28, the J gene TRBJ2-3; tentative D call: TRBD2 (6 bases). This TCR was recovered from a young woman with multiple sclerosis. CDR3: CASTSGRGPRGTDTQYF. The CDR3 DNA reads as TGTGCCAGCACTTCTGGGCGGGGCCCCCGGGGCACAGATACGCAGTATTTT. The variable domain in full, completed from reference TRBV28 and TRBJ2-3, reads DVKVTQSSRYLVKRTGEKVFLECVQDMDHENMFWYRQDPGLGLRLIYFSYDVKMKEKGDIPEGYSVSREKKERFSLILESASTNQTSMYLCASTSGRGPRGTDTQYFGPGTRLTVL.